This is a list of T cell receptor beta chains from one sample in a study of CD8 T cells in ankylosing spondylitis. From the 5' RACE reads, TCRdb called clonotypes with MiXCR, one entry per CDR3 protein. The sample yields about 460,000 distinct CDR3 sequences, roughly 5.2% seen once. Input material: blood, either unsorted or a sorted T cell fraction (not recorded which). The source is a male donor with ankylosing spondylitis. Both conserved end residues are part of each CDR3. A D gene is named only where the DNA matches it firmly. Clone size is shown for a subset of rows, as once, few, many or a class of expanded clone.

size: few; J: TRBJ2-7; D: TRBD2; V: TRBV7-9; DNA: TGTGCCAGCACCCGGGAGCGGGGGGTTTACGAGCAGTACTTC; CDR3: CASTRERGVYEQYF
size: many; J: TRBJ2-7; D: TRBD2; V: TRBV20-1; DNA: TGCAGTGCCCGGAAACTAGCGGGGGGCCACGAGCAGTACTTC; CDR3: CSARKLAGGHEQYF
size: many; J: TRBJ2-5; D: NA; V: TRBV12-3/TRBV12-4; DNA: TGTGCCAGCAGTCTCCGGGACGTCGTGACCCAGTACTTC; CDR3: CASSLRDVVTQYF
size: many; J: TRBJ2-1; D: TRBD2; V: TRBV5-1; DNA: TGCGCCAGCAGCTTGGAGATTAGCGGGGTAGGTTCCGATGAGCAGTTCTTC; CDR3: CASSLEISGVGSDEQFF
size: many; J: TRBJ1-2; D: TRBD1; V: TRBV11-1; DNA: TGTGCCAGCAGCCAAACAGACACGACCAGGGGGTCAATCTATGGCTACACCTTC; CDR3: CASSQTDTTRGSIYGYTF
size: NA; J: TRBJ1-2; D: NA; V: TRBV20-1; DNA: TGCAGTGCTAGTAACGGCTACAACTTC; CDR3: CSASNGYNF
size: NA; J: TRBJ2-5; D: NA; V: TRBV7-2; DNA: TGTGCCAGCAGCTTAGGGGCCGCCGAAGGTCAGGGGACCCAGTACTTC; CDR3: CASSLGAAEGQGTQYF
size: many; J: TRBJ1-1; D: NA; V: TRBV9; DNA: TGTGCCAGCAGCGTCAGCAACACTGAAGCTTTCTTT; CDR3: CASSVSNTEAFF
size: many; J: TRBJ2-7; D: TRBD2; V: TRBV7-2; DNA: TGTGCCAGCAGCACGGTTTTTAGCGGGGGGTACGAGCAGTACTTC; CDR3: CASSTVFSGGYEQYF
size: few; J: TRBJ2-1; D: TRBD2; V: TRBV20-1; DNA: TGCAGTGCTGAGCGGGGCTCCTACAATGAGCAGTTCTTC; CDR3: CSAERGSYNEQFF
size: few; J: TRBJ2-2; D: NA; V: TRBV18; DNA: TGTGCCAGCTCACCCGGACGAGACACCGGGGAGCTGTTTTTT; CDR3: CASSPGRDTGELFF
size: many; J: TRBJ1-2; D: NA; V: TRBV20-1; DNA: TGCAGTGCCTGGGAGGGATCGAACTATGGCTACACCTTC; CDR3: CSAWEGSNYGYTF